These 20 T cell receptor beta chains came from one sample sequenced in a study of blood T cell repertoires in COVID-19 (TCRdb year 2020). The library was produced with the immunoSEQ multiplex PCR assay. This immuneACCESS table, as held by TCRdb, lists in-frame sequences with V and J called but not all clones. Of the missing ones, under half trace to an unresolved V gene in checked studies; the others have no known cause. This sample gives more than 50,000 clones in total; 85% of them show up just once. The top ten clonotypes cover around 18% of the sample. Input material: peripheral blood. The receptor set was obtained from a human donor in a cohort sampled during active COVID-19.

The chain joins TRBV2 to TRBJ2-3, with 8 bases identical to TRBD2. CDR1 and CDR2 from the germline V gene are SNHLY and FYNNEI. V dropped 2 bases and J dropped 2; count of bases not matched to a gene: 9. There are 17 residues in the CDR3. The CDR3 DNA reads as TGTGCCAGCAGTGAACGGGGGGGACCGCCCGTCACAGATACGCAGTATTTT. It yields the protein CASSERGGPPVTDTQYF.

This chain links TRBV7-8 with TRBJ2-1, with unresolved D. Trimming left V 3 bases short and J 2 bases short, with 8 bases between. Germline loops: CDR1 SGHVS, CDR2 FQNEAQ. The CDR3 loop spans 14 amino acids. CDR3 protein: CASSFVRTYNEQFF. The CDR3 DNA is TGTGCCAGCAGCTTTGTCAGAACCTACAATGAGCAGTTCTTC.

On this clone itself: This likely comes from a read error, as the CDR3 has no conserved phenylalanine or tryptophan at its end. The DNA is left out, because the CDR3 cannot be placed on it with certainty; the CDR3 is given as TCRdb lists it. V gene TRBV23-1 combines with J gene TRBJ1-4; TRBD1, the table's D call, lacks a check against the DNA. Being an ORF, TRBV23-1 has a function that is uncertain. The CDR3 contains 9 residues when both ends are counted. The CDR3 loop reads CASSRQVIV.

This clone was found a few times. J is TRBJ2-1 and V is TRBV7-3; 8 bases fit TRBD2. V gave up 5 bases and J gave up 2 bases; unmatched junction bases: 8. The CDR3 loop spans 16 amino acids. Germline CDR1 SGHTA, CDR2 FQGTGA. Here the CDR3 reads CASSAQGLGPYNEQFF. CDR3 in DNA: TGTGCCAGCAGCGCCCAGGGACTAGGCCCCTACAATGAGCAGTTCTTC.

The chain joins TRBV3-1 (or the pseudogene TRBV3-2) to TRBJ2-1, with TRBD2 matching over 13 bases. CDR3 length equals 19 residues. The germline gives CDR1 LGHDT, CDR2 YNNKEL (reference sequence). J gave up 2 bases and V 1 base, and 8 bases lay outside the gene matches. The CDR3 here is CASSQGWIGLAGAYNEQFF. CDR3 bases: TGTGCCAGCAGCCAAGGCTGGATCGGACTAGCGGGGGCCTACAATGAGCAGTTCTTC.

The chain joins TRBV19 to TRBJ2-4; 7 positions agree with TRBD2. V dropped 1 base and J dropped 14; count of bases not matched to a gene: 11. The CDR3 is made up of 14 amino acids. CDR1 is LNHDA, CDR2 SQIVND, per germline (reference sequence). The CDR3 nucleotides are TGTGCCAGTAGTATAGCGGGCAGGAGCGGGAAAAAGTACTTC. Its protein is CASSIAGRSGKKYF. The complete variable domain, with remaining parts taken from reference TRBV19 and TRBJ2-4, reads DGGITQSPKYLFRKEGQNVTLSCEQNLNHDAMYWYRQDPGQGLRLIYYSQIVNDFQKGDIAEGYSVSREKKESFPLTVTSAQKNPTAFYLCASSIAGRSGKKYFGAGTRLSVL.

This clone was recorded once. This chain joins TRBV7-2 and TRBJ1-3; D is ambiguous. The V end was cut by 5 bases, the J end by 2 bases, with 10 bases between. The CDR3 has 14 amino acids. The germline CDR1 and CDR2 sequences are SGHTA and FQGNSA. The CDR3 reads CASSAANPGNTIYF. The CDR3 DNA reads TGTGCCAGCAGCGCCGCGAATCCTGGAAACACCATATATTTT.

The rearrangement uses TRBV7-2 and TRBJ2-7, with TRBD2 matching over 10 bases. Germline V gene data show CDR1 as SGHTA and CDR2 as FQGNSA. This CDR3 has 15 residues. Germline trimming cut 5 bases from V and 2 bases from J; bases unmatched to any gene: 6. CDR3 sequence (DNA): TGTGCCAGCAGCCCGGGACTAGCGTTAACCTACGAGCAGTACTTC. The encoded protein is CASSPGLALTYEQYF. The full variable domain, with the rest looked up from reference TRBV7-2 and TRBJ2-7, is GAGVSQSPSNKVTEKGKDVELRCDPISGHTALYWYRQSLGQGLEFLIYFQGNSAPDKSGLPSDRFSAERTGGSVSTLTIQRTQQEDSAVYLCASSPGLALTYEQYFGPGTRLTVT.

A single count supports this clone. The chain links TRBV9 to TRBJ2-6, with TRBD1 identical over 9 bases. CDR1 is SGDLS, CDR2 YYNGEE, per germline. This CDR3 contains 17 residues. Trimming cost V 0 bases and J 0 bases; bases outside gene matches: 1. The chain's CDR3 is CASSVETGGSGANVLTF. CDR3 in DNA: TGTGCCAGCAGCGTAGAGACAGGGGGCTCTGGGGCCAACGTCCTGACTTTC.

This chain connects TRBV6-6 to TRBJ1-6; D uncertain. This CDR3 has 14 residues. The V end lost 7 bases, the J end lost 0 bases, and 7 bases lay between the germline ends. In germline, CDR1 is MNHNY, CDR2 SVGAGI (reference sequence). The CDR3 DNA reads as TGTGCCAGCAATTTAAACTCCTATAATTCACCCCTCCACTTT. It encodes CASNLNSYNSPLHF.

The rearrangement uses TRBV6-2 or TRBV6-3 and TRBJ2-7; maybe TRBD2 (5 bases). This CDR3 is 12 amino acids long. V lost 2 bases to trimming and J lost 4 bases, with 6 bases between them. Germline assignment: CDR1 MNHEY and CDR2 SVGEGT. The CDR3: CASSYEGYEQYF. The CDR3 DNA follows: TGTGCCAGCAGTTACGAGGGTTACGAGCAGTACTTC.

The genes are TRBV7-9 and TRBJ1-5; TRBD1 agrees at 7 bases. Germline values: CDR1 SEHNR, CDR2 FQNEAQ (reference sequence). Losses at the gene ends were 2 bases for V and 5 bases for J; bases not matched to a gene: 9. This CDR3 is built from 16 residues. The CDR3 DNA reads as TGTGCCAGCAGCTTACTCCCGGGACAGTATTATCAGCCCCAGCATTTT. Protein: CASSLLPGQYYQPQHF.

This chain joins TRBV7-8 and TRBJ2-4, with 14 bases identical to TRBD2. Trimming removed 5 bases from V and 4 bases from J; junction bases left unmatched: 25. The CDR3 runs to 23 residues. From germline, CDR1 is SGHVS and CDR2 FQNEAQ. Written as DNA, the CDR3 is TGTGCCAGCAGCCCATACTTCCCCGTTTCCGGGACTAGCGGGGGTACGGTTAAAAACATTCAGTACTTC. Amino acid sequence: CASSPYFPVSGTSGGTVKNIQYF.

This sequence joins TRBV7-9 and TRBJ2-3; a possible D gene is TRBD2 (6 bases). V was shortened by 5 bases and J by 11 bases, with 11 bases between the two germline ends. The CDR3 runs 11 residues. The germline V gene encodes CDR1 SEHNR and CDR2 FQNEAQ (reference sequence). CDR3 nucleotides: TGTGCCAGCAGCCGGGACTCGGAGCAGTATTTT. Its translation: CASSRDSEQYF.

The chain joins TRBV7-9 to TRBJ1-4; TRBD1 matches at 9 bases. The length of the CDR3 is 14 residues. Germline values: CDR1 SEHNR, CDR2 FQNEAQ (reference sequence). The J segment lost 6 bases and the V segment lost 5 bases, leaving 4 bases of the junction unmatched. CDR3 protein: CASSTTGGDEKLFF. Written as DNA, the CDR3 is TGTGCCAGCAGCACGACAGGGGGTGATGAAAAACTGTTTTTT.

V and J are TRBV9 and TRBJ1-4, with a tentative D call TRBD1 (6 bases). CDR3 length: 15 amino acids. The V end was cut by 0 bases, the J end by 8 bases, with 14 bases between. Germline V gene data show CDR1 as SGDLS and CDR2 as YYNGEE. CDR3 sequence: CASSVGNRAREKLFF. For the CDR3, the DNA is TGTGCCAGCAGCGTAGGAAACAGGGCGAGGGAAAAACTGTTTTTT.

This chain connects TRBV3-1 (or the pseudogene TRBV3-2) to TRBJ2-2; weak D call: TRBD1 (6 bases). Germline loops: CDR1 LGHDT, CDR2 YNNKEL (reference sequence). V lost 7 bases to trimming and J lost 2 bases, with 14 bases between them. This CDR3 contains 15 residues. The CDR3 is CASKRGRGNTGELFF. In DNA, the CDR3 is TGTGCCAGCAAACGGGGCAGGGGCAACACCGGGGAGCTGTTTTTT.

The gene calls are TRBV10-3 and TRBJ2-3; 7 bases are shared with TRBD2. This CDR3 region has 17 residues. The trim removed 0 bases at V and 6 bases at J, leaving 12 bases unmatched. Looked up from germline, CDR1 is ENHRY and CDR2 is SYGVKD. CDR3 sequence: CAISESIAGGLVDTQYF. The CDR3 bases are TGTGCCATCAGTGAGTCGATAGCGGGTGGGCTCGTGGATACGCAGTATTTT.

This chain links TRBV6-4 with TRBJ1-6; tentative D call: TRBD1 (5 bases). The CDR3 has 17 residues. V shed 4 bases and J shed 19 bases, with 32 bases lying between them. CDR1 MRHNA and CDR2 SNTAGT come from the germline V gene. CDR3 nucleotide sequence: TGTGCCAGCAGTGCAACCAGGGTTGACTTGGTCGAATTCACCCCTCACTTT. It specifies CASSATRVDLVEFTPHF.

The chain carries TRBV7-2 and TRBJ2-1, with D possibly being TRBD2 (6 bases). CDR3 length equals 15 residues. CDR1 SGHTA and CDR2 FQGNSA come from the germline V gene. Trimming took off 5 bases at V and 4 bases at J, with 15 bases between the two ends. CDR3 in amino acids: CASSPRGGDYNEQFF. For the CDR3, the DNA is TGTGCCAGCAGCCCAAGGGGAGGCGATTACAATGAGCAGTTCTTC.